These T cell receptor beta chains were read from a single sample in a study of vaccination and CD4 T cells after COVID-19. TCRdb analysed the PCR reads with MiXCR anew, one entry per CDR3 protein. The profile covers about 15,000 distinct CDR3 sequences, with under 60% appearing a single time and about 16% taken by the ten largest. These receptors are not linked to any known antigen. The specimen comprised CD4+ T cells from blood, cultured in vitro, sampled before SARS-CoV-2 vaccination. The origin of the receptors is a human donor who had recovered from COVID-19. The CDR3 runs from the conserved cysteine through the conserved F or W. A D gene is named only where the DNA matches it firmly. Size is omitted from some rows. Given values are once, few, many or a class for expanded clones.

v_call: TRBV7-2; d_call: .; clone_size: few; j_call: TRBJ2-2; cdr3_nt: TGTGCCAGCAGCTGGGGACGGCCCACCGGGGAGCTGTTTTTT; cdr3_aa: CASSWGRPTGELFF
v_call: TRBV19; d_call: .; clone_size: .; j_call: TRBJ1-1; cdr3_nt: TGTGCCAGTGGAACCCGAGGCGTATTTGAAGCTTTCTTT; cdr3_aa: CASGTRGVFEAFF
v_call: TRBV7-2; d_call: .; clone_size: .; j_call: TRBJ1-1; cdr3_nt: TGTGCCAGCAGCTTAGTTGGGGGTAACACTGAAGCTTTCTTT; cdr3_aa: CASSLVGGNTEAFF
v_call: TRBV15; d_call: TRBD2; clone_size: .; j_call: TRBJ2-1; cdr3_nt: TGTGCCACGTTTCTAGCGGGAGGGCCTGTAAATGAGCAGTTCTTC; cdr3_aa: CATFLAGGPVNEQFF
v_call: TRBV27; d_call: .; clone_size: few; j_call: TRBJ1-6; cdr3_nt: TGTGCCAGCAGTTTCGACAGGAGCTCACCCCTCCACTTT; cdr3_aa: CASSFDRSSPLHF
v_call: TRBV11-2; d_call: TRBD2; clone_size: .; j_call: TRBJ2-5; cdr3_nt: TGTGCCAGCAGCTTAGGGGATCGAATGGCGGGAGAGTTGGAGACCCAGTACTTC; cdr3_aa: CASSLGDRMAGELETQYF
v_call: TRBV7-2; d_call: .; clone_size: .; j_call: TRBJ2-5; cdr3_nt: TGTGCCAGCAGCCCTCTAGGGGGACAAGAGACCCAGTACTTC; cdr3_aa: CASSPLGGQETQYF
v_call: TRBV15; d_call: .; clone_size: .; j_call: TRBJ1-5; cdr3_nt: TGTGCCACCAGCAGAAACAGGAACAATCAGCCCCAGCATTTT; cdr3_aa: CATSRNRNNQPQHF
v_call: TRBV24-1; d_call: .; clone_size: .; j_call: TRBJ2-3; cdr3_nt: TGTGCCACCAGCCGCAGCGCGGGCACAGATACGCAGTATTTT; cdr3_aa: CATSRSAGTDTQYF
v_call: TRBV2; d_call: .; clone_size: few; j_call: TRBJ2-5; cdr3_nt: TGTGCCAGCAGTAATACAGACCAAGAGACCCAGTACTTC; cdr3_aa: CASSNTDQETQYF
v_call: TRBV2; d_call: .; clone_size: few; j_call: TRBJ1-5; cdr3_nt: TGTGCCAGCAGGGGTACGGGACATTTTAGCAATCAGCCCCAGCATTTT; cdr3_aa: CASRGTGHFSNQPQHF
v_call: TRBV18; d_call: .; clone_size: .; j_call: TRBJ1-6; cdr3_nt: TGTGCCAGCTCACTCCATCAAAGTTATAATTCACCCCTCCACTTT; cdr3_aa: CASSLHQSYNSPLHF
v_call: TRBV6-2/TRBV6-3; d_call: TRBD2; clone_size: .; j_call: TRBJ2-1; cdr3_nt: TGTGCCAGCACAGGGGGCGTAGGGAGGACTAGCGGCTACAATGAGCAGTTCTTC; cdr3_aa: CASTGGVGRTSGYNEQFF
v_call: TRBV7-6; d_call: TRBD1; clone_size: .; j_call: TRBJ2-1; cdr3_nt: TGTGCCAGCAGCTTATTCGGGACAGTTCGGTTCTTC; cdr3_aa: CASSLFGTVRFF
v_call: TRBV21-1; d_call: .; clone_size: .; j_call: TRBJ2-7; cdr3_nt: TGTGCCAGCAGGGACTCATTTGGGGGGTACGAGCAGTACTTC; cdr3_aa: CASRDSFGGYEQYF
v_call: TRBV15; d_call: .; clone_size: .; j_call: TRBJ1-2; cdr3_nt: TGTGCCACCAGCAGAGAGGCTCTCTCCTATGGCTACACCTTC; cdr3_aa: CATSREALSYGYTF
v_call: TRBV6-1; d_call: .; clone_size: few; j_call: TRBJ1-5; cdr3_nt: TGTGCCAGCAGCCCCTTTTTGGGGGAGGGAAGCAATCAGCCCCAGCATTTT; cdr3_aa: CASSPFLGEGSNQPQHF
v_call: TRBV6-1; d_call: .; clone_size: .; j_call: TRBJ2-3; cdr3_nt: TGTGCCAGCAGAGGGTACAATCAGCCCCAGTATTTT; cdr3_aa: CASRGYNQPQYF
v_call: TRBV5-1; d_call: .; clone_size: .; j_call: TRBJ2-2; cdr3_nt: TGCGCCAGCAGCCGTTCAGGGTTAGGCACCGGGGAGCTGTTTTTT; cdr3_aa: CASSRSGLGTGELFF
v_call: TRBV20-1; d_call: TRBD1; clone_size: .; j_call: TRBJ2-7; cdr3_nt: TGCAGTGCCCTGGGACAGATCTCCTACGAGCAGTACTTC; cdr3_aa: CSALGQISYEQYF
v_call: TRBV2; d_call: TRBD1; clone_size: large; j_call: TRBJ1-4; cdr3_nt: TGTGCCAGCAGTTCAGGGGGACCTAATGAAAAACTGTTTTTT; cdr3_aa: CASSSGGPNEKLFF